The clone carrying this TCR beta chain was counted a few times. No antigen is known for it. These data belong to a study of T cells in Graves' hyperthyroidism and ophthalmopathy. Template material for amplifying TCR beta CDR3 regions consisted of RNA transcripts. The study used the HTBI primer set for a first-round RT-PCR of the TCR CDR3. TCRdb used MiXCR to reprocess the multiplex PCR reads, holding one entry per CDR3 protein. This sample carries some 690,000 distinct CDR3 sequences, 15% to 20% of them seen once, and the ten largest clones take around 16%. Study findings and constraints: Blood also carried most thyroid clonotypes expanded above 0.001.

V shed 6 bases, J shed 6 bases, and the junction held 9 bases outside the gene matches. Germline assignment: CDR1 MNHEY and CDR2 SVGEGT. The CDR3 is 16 amino acids. This receptor was obtained from a man in his forties or fifties with Graves' hyperthyroidism. The V call is TRBV6-2 or TRBV6-3, the J call TRBJ1-5; 12 nucleotides agree with TRBD1. Specimen: blood. The CDR3 nucleotides are TGTGCCAGCAGAGACCGGGACAGGGGGCTTAGTCAGCCCCAGCATTTT. Translation gives CASRDRDRGLSQPQHF.